This T cell receptor beta chain came from a study of radiotherapy plus CTLA-4 blockade in lung cancer. Germline V gene lookup returns CDR1 SGHNT and CDR2 YYREEE (reference sequence). CDR3 length: 14 amino acids. Profiling relied on immunoSEQ multiplex PCR, and the TCRdb table lists in-frame clones only, not all of them. The data contain some 90,000 clones, around 86% of them singletons. As concerns this clone: A junction end diverges from the germline sequence, so it may reflect a read error.

Focal radiation was given together with CTLA-4 blockade (ipilimumab) to patients with chemo-refractory metastatic non-small-cell lung cancer. The source material was peripheral blood, sampled from a patient treated with radiotherapy plus ipilimumab. The chain recombines TRBV5-4 with TRBJ1-5; 9 nucleotides match TRBD1. The TCR comes from a human donor with non-small cell lung cancer who had a partial response to radiotherapy plus ipilimumab. CDR3 coding DNA: TGTGCCAGCAGCCCGGGACAGGGTAATCATCCCCAGCATTTT. It yields the protein CASSPGQGNHPQHF.